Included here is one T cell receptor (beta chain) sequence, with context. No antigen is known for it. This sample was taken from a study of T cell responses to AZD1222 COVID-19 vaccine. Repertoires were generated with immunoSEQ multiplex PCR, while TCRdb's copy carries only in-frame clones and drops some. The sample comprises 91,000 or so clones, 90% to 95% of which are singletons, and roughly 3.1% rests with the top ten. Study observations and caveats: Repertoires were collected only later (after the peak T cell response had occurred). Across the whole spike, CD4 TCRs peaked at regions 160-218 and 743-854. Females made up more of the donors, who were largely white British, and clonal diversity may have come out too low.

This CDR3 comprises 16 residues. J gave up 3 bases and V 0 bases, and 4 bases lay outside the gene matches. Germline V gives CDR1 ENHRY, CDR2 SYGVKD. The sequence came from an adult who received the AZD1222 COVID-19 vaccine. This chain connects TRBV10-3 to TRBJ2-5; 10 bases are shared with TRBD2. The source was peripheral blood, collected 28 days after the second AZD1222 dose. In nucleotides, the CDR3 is TGTGCCATCAGTGAGTCCGGGACTAGCGTTGAAGAGACCCAGTACTTC. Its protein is CAISESGTSVEETQYF.